These 30 T cell receptor beta chains share one sample of origin, sequenced in a study of T cell changes during pregnancy in multiple sclerosis. Profiled with immunoSEQ multiplex PCR; TCRdb holds only in-frame clones, not every one. The table lists 27,000 or so clones, 88% of them singletons. Sequenced material: CD8+ T cells from peripheral blood mononuclear cells, taken in the second trimester of pregnancy. The receptors derive from a female donor with multiple sclerosis, enrolled in a pregnancy study.

The V and J genes are TRBV13 and TRBJ2-1; D is ambiguous. The V and J ends lost 5 bases and 0 bases respectively, with 11 bases between them. The CDR3 loop spans 15 amino acids. The germline gives CDR1 PRHDT, CDR2 FYEKMQ (reference sequence). The CDR3 protein is CASSPRFSSYNEQFF. The CDR3 DNA sequence: TGTGCCAGCAGCCCTCGCTTCAGCTCCTACAATGAGCAGTTCTTC.

The chain recombines TRBV28 with TRBJ2-6; D unresolved. Trimming took 2 bases from V and 3 from J, leaving 5 bases between them. Germline values: CDR1 MDHEN, CDR2 SYDVKM. The CDR3 consists of 14 residues. The CDR3 DNA is TGTGCCAGCAGTTTACGGAGTGGGGCCAACGTCCTGACTTTC. Translating gives CASSLRSGANVLTF.

The V and J genes are TRBV11-2 and TRBJ2-2; D is possibly TRBD2 (7 bases). CDR1 is SGHAT, CDR2 FQNNGV, per germline. Trimming cost V 6 bases and J 1 base, with 12 bases left between them. CDR3 size: 15 residues. In nucleotides, the CDR3 is TGTGCCAGCAGGGGGGGGCTGATGAACACCGGGGAGCTGTTTTTT. Amino acid sequence: CASRGGLMNTGELFF.

V and J are TRBV15 and TRBJ2-7, with TRBD1 matching 8 bases. The CDR3 covers 17 residues. The trim removed 0 bases at V and 7 bases at J, leaving 14 bases unmatched. The germline CDR1 and CDR2 sequences are LNHNV and YYDKDF (reference sequence). The CDR3 reads CATSRDRWQGASGEQYF. For the CDR3, the DNA is TGTGCCACCAGCAGAGATCGGTGGCAGGGGGCTTCTGGTGAGCAGTACTTC.

The chain recombines TRBV28 with TRBJ1-1; D not resolved. The germline V and J ends were trimmed by 6 bases and 4 bases, with 15 bases remaining between them. Germline-derived CDR1 and CDR2 are MDHEN and SYDVKM. The CDR3 runs to 14 residues. The CDR3 DNA follows: TGTGCCAGCAGGGCCGTGTTAGAGGGCACTGAAGCTTTCTTT. Its protein product is CASRAVLEGTEAFF.

The V call is TRBV9, the J call TRBJ2-1; TRBD2 might be the D (5 bases). CDR3 length equals 15 residues. The V and J ends lost 3 bases and 0 bases respectively, with 10 bases between them. Germline CDR1 is SGDLS and CDR2 is YYNGEE. The CDR3 loop is CASSARVSSYNEQFF. In nucleotides, the CDR3 is TGTGCCAGCAGCGCGAGGGTCAGCTCCTACAATGAGCAGTTCTTC.

The CDR3 nucleotides are TGCGCCAGCAGCCGCGGCCGGGACATCATGAACACTGAAGCTTTCTTT. It encodes CASSRGRDIMNTEAFF. The gene calls are TRBV4-3 and TRBJ1-1, with D possibly being TRBD1 (6 bases). Germline-derived CDR1 and CDR2 are LGHNA and YSLEER. V lost 4 bases to trimming and J lost 0 bases, with 15 bases between them. The CDR3 covers 16 residues.

The chain uses TRBV27 and TRBJ2-7; 10 nucleotides line up with TRBD2. Trimming at V came to 2 bases and at J to 2 bases, leaving 6 bases not matched to a gene. Germline CDR1 is MNHEY and CDR2 is SMNVEV (reference sequence). There are 16 residues in the CDR3. The CDR3 spells CASSLLLAGDPYEQYF. CDR3 coding DNA: TGTGCCAGCAGTTTACTCCTAGCGGGGGACCCCTACGAGCAGTACTTC.

This chain joins TRBV9 and TRBJ1-1, with a possible D match to TRBD1 (5 bases). The CDR3 extends over 15 amino acids. CDR1 is SGDLS and CDR2 is YYNGEE in the germline V gene. V gave up 0 bases and J gave up 0 bases, with 9 bases separating them. Written as DNA, the CDR3 is TGTGCCAGCAGCGTAGGCGGGGCCGTGAACACTGAAGCTTTCTTT. It encodes CASSVGGAVNTEAFF.

The J gene is TRBJ1-1, the V gene TRBV25-1, with TRBD1 matching over 7 bases. This CDR3 is 18 amino acids long. Trimming cost V 1 base and J 1 base; bases outside gene matches: 12. CDR1 and CDR2 from the germline V gene are MGHDK and SYGVNS. This CDR3 reads CASSELRFSGTANTEAFF. The CDR3 nucleotides are TGTGCCAGCAGTGAATTAAGATTCTCAGGGACAGCGAACACTGAAGCTTTCTTT.

This chain joins TRBV7-3 and TRBJ2-1, with D unclear. This CDR3 is built from 14 residues. CDR1 is SGHTA and CDR2 is FQGTGA in the germline V gene. The V gene lost 5 bases and the J gene lost 3 bases, with 11 bases spanning the gap. CDR3 residues: CASSPFAGYNEQFF. In DNA, the CDR3 is TGTGCCAGCAGCCCTTTCGCCGGCTACAATGAGCAGTTCTTC.

This chain joins TRBV6-4 and TRBJ2-3, with TRBD2 matching over 9 bases. CDR1 and CDR2 from the germline V gene are MRHNA and SNTAGT. This CDR3 has 15 residues. V was clipped by 4 bases and J by 3 bases; unmatched bases: 5. The CDR3, as DNA: TGTGCCAGCAGTGCTCTCGGACTAGCGACAGATACGCAGTATTTT. Translation: CASSALGLATDTQYF.

This clone was detected a few times. An end of the junction does not agree with germline; a read error may underlie this. The chain has TRBV29-1 and TRBJ1-2, with D possibly matching TRBD1 (5 bases). CDR3 size: 11 residues. Germline V gives CDR1 SQVTM, CDR2 ANQGSEA. DNA for the CDR3: TGCAGCGTTGAAAGGGGCACCCGGGCCTTCTTC. Amino acid sequence: CSVERGTRAFF.

The chain uses TRBV6-4 and TRBJ2-1, with TRBD2 matching 13 bases. The CDR3 runs to 15 residues. Looked up from germline, CDR1 is MRHNA and CDR2 is SNTAGT. Trimming at V came to 3 bases and at J to 8 bases, leaving 4 bases not matched to a gene. CDR3 in amino acids: CASSDGTSGVDEQFF. CDR3 nucleotide sequence: TGTGCCAGCAGTGATGGGACTAGCGGGGTCGATGAGCAGTTCTTC.

This chain links TRBV28 with TRBJ2-5; weak D call: TRBD2 (5 bases). The V end lost 5 bases, the J end lost 5 bases, and 9 bases lay between the germline ends. The CDR3 loop spans 12 amino acids. Germline-derived CDR1 and CDR2 are MDHEN and SYDVKM. In DNA, the CDR3 is TGTGCCAGCAGTCCCCGGAGGGAGACCCAGTACTTC. It codes for CASSPRRETQYF.

The chain links TRBV6-1 to TRBJ1-1, with 7 bases aligning to TRBD1. J was trimmed by 1 base and V by 2 bases; bases with no gene match: 7. Germline V gives CDR1 MNHNS, CDR2 SASEGT. The CDR3 runs to 16 residues. CDR3 bases: TGTGCCAGCAGTGAAACTGTAGGGGGCGAGAACACTGAAGCTTTCTTT. Protein product: CASSETVGGENTEAFF.

This chain joins TRBV4-3 and TRBJ1-1, with 9 bases aligning to TRBD1. The CDR3 runs to 14 residues. V was pared by 1 base and J by 3 bases, with 0 bases of the junction left unmatched. Germline CDR1 reads LGHNA; CDR2 reads YSLEER. Here the CDR3 reads CASSQGQGDTEAFF. For the CDR3, the DNA is TGCGCCAGCAGCCAAGGACAGGGGGACACTGAAGCTTTCTTT.

V and J are TRBV7-8 and TRBJ1-2, with TRBD1 as a possible D gene (5 bases). V was cut by 5 bases and J by 3 bases, with 13 bases left in between. Germline V gene sequence: CDR1 SGHVS, CDR2 FQNEAQ. This CDR3 comprises 14 residues. The chain's CDR3 is CASSLKGPYYGYTF. CDR3 nucleotide sequence: TGTGCCAGCAGCCTTAAGGGGCCCTACTATGGCTACACCTTC. The full variable domain, its missing parts supplied by reference TRBV7-8 and TRBJ1-2, is GAGVSQSPRYKVAKRGQDVALRCDPISGHVSLFWYQQALGQGPEFLTYFQNEAQLDKSGLPSDRFFAERPEGSVSTLKIQRTQQEDSAVYLCASSLKGPYYGYTFGSGTRLTVV.

The V and J genes are TRBV19 and TRBJ1-1, with D hard to call. There are 13 residues in the CDR3. V lost 3 bases, J lost 0 bases, and 5 bases lay in between. CDR1 is LNHDA, CDR2 SQIVND, per germline (reference sequence). In DNA, the CDR3 is TGTGCCAGTAGTATCAGTGTGAACACTGAAGCTTTCTTT. Protein sequence: CASSISVNTEAFF.

The gene calls are TRBV25-1 and TRBJ1-6; D may be TRBD1 (5 bases). V lost 4 bases and J 6 bases, leaving 7 bases between the germline ends. Germline CDR1 is MGHDK and CDR2 is SYGVNS. The CDR3 has 13 residues. The CDR3: CASSGQFNSPLHF. The CDR3 DNA reads TGTGCCAGCAGTGGACAGTTTAATTCACCCCTCCACTTT. The complete variable domain, with remaining parts taken from reference TRBV25-1 and TRBJ1-6, reads EADIYQTPRYLVIGTGKKITLECSQTMGHDKMYWYQQDPGMELHLIHYSYGVNSTEKGDLSSESTVSRIRTEHFPLTLESARPSHTSQYLCASSGQFNSPLHFGNGTRLTVT.

The chain is built from TRBV5-4 and TRBJ2-3, with a tentative D call TRBD2 (5 bases). V lost 2 bases, J lost 1 base, and 11 bases lay in between. The CDR3 contains 15 residues. The germline V gene encodes CDR1 SGHNT and CDR2 YYREEE (reference sequence). The chain's CDR3 is CASSLGSMGTDTQYF. CDR3 sequence (DNA): TGTGCCAGCAGCTTAGGGAGTATGGGCACAGATACGCAGTATTTT.

The chain has TRBV5-4 and TRBJ2-7, with 7 nucleotides matching TRBD1. V dropped 4 bases and J dropped 2; count of bases not matched to a gene: 9. This CDR3 has 15 residues. The germline CDR1 and CDR2 sequences are SGHNT and YYREEE (reference sequence). CDR3 DNA: TGTGCCAGCAGCACAAAACAGGGGACAACCTACGAGCAGTACTTC. Amino acid sequence: CASSTKQGTTYEQYF.

Points on this clone: The missing conserved phenylalanine or tryptophan at the end of this CDR3 makes a read error likely. This sequence joins TRBV9 and TRBJ1-2; TRBD1 aligns across 8 bases. The CDR3 is 15 amino acids. The trim removed 6 bases at V and 0 bases at J, leaving 7 bases unmatched. CDR1 is SGDLS and CDR2 is YYNGEE in the germline V gene. The CDR3 DNA follows: TGTGCCAGCAACCCCAGGGGGCTCCCTAACTATGGCTACACCCTC. Translation: CASNPRGLPNYGYTL.

This sequence joins TRBV7-8 and TRBJ2-7, with TRBD1 as a possible D gene (5 bases). The CDR3 has 14 residues. The germline gives CDR1 SGHVS, CDR2 FQNEAQ. Deletions cut 5 bases from V and 3 bases from J, with 14 bases between. CDR3 sequence (DNA): TGTGCCAGCAGCCTTCGTGGACAACGCTACGAGCAGTACTTC. Amino acids: CASSLRGQRYEQYF.

The chain uses TRBV11-1 and TRBJ2-5; TRBD1 agrees at 8 bases. V dropped 2 bases and J dropped 5; count of bases not matched to a gene: 10. The germline V gene has CDR1 SGHAT and CDR2 FQDESV (reference sequence). The CDR3 spans 16 residues. CDR3 amino acids: CASSLPRDRLRETQYF. CDR3 DNA sequence: TGTGCCAGCAGCTTACCAAGGGACAGGTTACGGGAGACCCAGTACTTC.

This clone has a handful of counts. The chain couples TRBV6-1 to TRBJ2-1; possible D gene TRBD2, 6 bases. Germline assignment: CDR1 MNHNS and CDR2 SASEGT. The germline V and J ends were trimmed by 5 bases and 6 bases, with 17 bases remaining between them. CDR3 length: 15 residues. The CDR3 DNA reads TGTGCCAGCAGTCTAAGAGACCCGGAGGGCAATGAGCAGTTCTTC. Amino acid sequence: CASSLRDPEGNEQFF.

This chain uses TRBV6-4 with TRBJ2-1; TRBD1 is a possible D gene (6 bases). V was trimmed by 3 bases and J by 4 bases, leaving 7 bases between them. From germline, CDR1 is MRHNA and CDR2 SNTAGT. The CDR3 has 13 residues. The CDR3 loop is CASSEGAYNEQFF. In nucleotides, the CDR3 is TGTGCCAGCAGTGAGGGGGCGTACAATGAGCAGTTCTTC.

This clone came up a few times. This chain links TRBV19 with TRBJ1-5; 8 bases map to TRBD1. The J segment lost 3 bases and the V segment lost 5 bases, leaving 6 bases of the junction unmatched. CDR1 is LNHDA, CDR2 SQIVND, per germline (reference sequence). CDR3 size: 15 residues. CDR3 sequence: CASSDQGAYNQPQHF. The CDR3 DNA follows: TGTGCCAGTAGTGACCAGGGGGCGTACAATCAGCCCCAGCATTTT.

The V call is TRBV30, the J call TRBJ2-2; TRBD2 matches 8 bases. Germline CDR1 GTSNPN, CDR2 SVGIG (reference sequence). J gave up 1 base and V 2 bases, and 6 bases lay outside the gene matches. This CDR3 is built from 16 residues. CDR3 in DNA: TGTGCCTGGAGTATGCACGGGGGGGGGAACACCGGGGAGCTGTTTTTT. Translation: CAWSMHGGGNTGELFF.

This sequence joins TRBV11-2 and TRBJ1-1; D is possibly TRBD1 (6 bases). CDR3 length equals 16 residues. Trimming took off 0 bases at V and 0 bases at J, with 11 bases between the two ends. The V gene's germline CDR1 is SGHAT and CDR2 FQNNGV. This chain's CDR3 is CASSLDARGMNTEAFF. CDR3 nucleotide sequence: TGTGCCAGCAGCTTAGACGCCAGGGGCATGAACACTGAAGCTTTCTTT.